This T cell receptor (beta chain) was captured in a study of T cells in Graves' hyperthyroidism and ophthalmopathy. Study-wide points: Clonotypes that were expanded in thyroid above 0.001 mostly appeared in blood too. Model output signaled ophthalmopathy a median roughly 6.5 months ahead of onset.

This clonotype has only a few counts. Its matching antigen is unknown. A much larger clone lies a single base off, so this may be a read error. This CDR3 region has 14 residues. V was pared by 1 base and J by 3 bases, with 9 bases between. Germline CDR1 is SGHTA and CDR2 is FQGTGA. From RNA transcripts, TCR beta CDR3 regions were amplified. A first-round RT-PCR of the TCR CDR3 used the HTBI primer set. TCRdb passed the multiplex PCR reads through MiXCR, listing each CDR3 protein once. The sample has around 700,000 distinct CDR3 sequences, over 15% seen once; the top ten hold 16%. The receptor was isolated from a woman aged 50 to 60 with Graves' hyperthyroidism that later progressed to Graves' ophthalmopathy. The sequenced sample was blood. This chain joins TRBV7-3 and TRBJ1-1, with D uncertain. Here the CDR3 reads CASSLIGSYTEAFF. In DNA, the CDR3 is TGTGCCAGCAGCTTAATCGGCTCCTACACTGAAGCTTTCTTT. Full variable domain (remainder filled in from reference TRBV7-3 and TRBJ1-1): GAGVSQTPSNKVTEKGKYVELRCDPISGHTALYWYRQSLGQGPEFLIYFQGTGAADDSGLPNDRFFAVRPEGSVSTLKIQRTERGDSAVYLCASSLIGSYTEAFFGQGTRLTVV.